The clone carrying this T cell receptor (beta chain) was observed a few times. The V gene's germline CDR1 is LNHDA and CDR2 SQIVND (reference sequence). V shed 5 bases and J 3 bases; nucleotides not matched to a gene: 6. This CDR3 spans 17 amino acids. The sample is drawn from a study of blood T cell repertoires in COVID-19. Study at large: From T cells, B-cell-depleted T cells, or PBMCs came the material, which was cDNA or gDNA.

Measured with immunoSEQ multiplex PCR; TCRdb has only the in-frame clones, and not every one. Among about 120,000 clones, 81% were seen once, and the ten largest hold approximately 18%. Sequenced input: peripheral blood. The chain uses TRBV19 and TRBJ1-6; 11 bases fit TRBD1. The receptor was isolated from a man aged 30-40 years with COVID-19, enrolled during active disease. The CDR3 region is CASSPRTGGVYNSPLHF. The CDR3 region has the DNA TGTGCCAGTAGTCCTCGGACAGGGGGCGTCTATAATTCACCCCTCCACTTT.